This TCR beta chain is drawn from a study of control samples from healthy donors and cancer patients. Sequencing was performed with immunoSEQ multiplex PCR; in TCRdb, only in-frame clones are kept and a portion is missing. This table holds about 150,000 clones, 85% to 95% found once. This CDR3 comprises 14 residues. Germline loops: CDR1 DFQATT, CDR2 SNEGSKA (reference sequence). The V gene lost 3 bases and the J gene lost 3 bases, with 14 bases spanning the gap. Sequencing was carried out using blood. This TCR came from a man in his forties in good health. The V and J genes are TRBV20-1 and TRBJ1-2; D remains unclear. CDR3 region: CSASRRFLDYGYTF. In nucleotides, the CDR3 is TGCAGTGCTAGTCGCAGATTCTTAGACTATGGCTACACCTTC.